This T cell receptor beta chain was obtained from a study of blood T cell repertoires in COVID-19 (dated by TCRdb to about 2020). Study-wide context: The collaborator samples originated in the United States, Italy and Spain and spanned the acute and convalescent phases of COVID-19. The prospective study material was composed of cDNA or gDNA derived from T cells, B-cell-depleted T cells, or PBMCs. The dataset comprised deeply sampled blood TCRbeta repertoires from subjects exposed to, actively infected with, or recovered from COVID-19. The repertoires were released in a freely available public database intended as a resource for research on the immune response to SARS-CoV-2. Samples were obtained from the ongoing ImmuneRACE study (first 160 participants) and from 1,254 subjects provided by 6 global collaborators. The sample metadata nearly always contained a de-identified subject ID, COVID-19 status, age in years and sex. Where HLA class I and class II types were available, the types were taken from metadata supplied by the sample provider, not from assay-based typing.

TCRbeta CDR3 regions were amplified from genomic DNA using the immunoSEQ Assay, a bias-controlled multiplex PCR. The paper's data handling went like this. The number of nucleated cells in each sample was estimated by amplification of reference gene primers within the assay. To quantify the absolute abundance of each unique TCRbeta CDR3 rearrangement, sequence reads were collapsed and filtered. For each sample, productive Simpson clonality was calculated as the square root of Simpson's diversity index across productive rearrangements. Drawn from immuneACCESS, this table holds only the in-frame rearrangements with V and J called that TCRdb kept. Clones are partly lost; checked studies trace under half to an unresolved V gene and leave the rest unexplained. For V, J and clone size, that table is used; D and trimming come from the DNA. This sample holds about 670,000 clones; about 87% were observed only once. Of the sample, over 0.2% is held by the ten largest clones.

Comments on this clone: This receptor's antigen is unknown. The record has no base qualities; no much larger clone is one base away.

Collaborating institutions collected whole blood in K2EDTA tubes following their own protocols. For TCRbeta analysis, collaborator samples were shipped as frozen whole blood, as isolated PBMCs, or as DNA extracted from either sample type. What the study reported, not specific to this receptor: The quantity of clinical and demographic metadata differed by source and by participant and was supplied without curation.

V loses 3 bases, J loses 4 bases, and the germline ends lie 18 bases apart. From the cysteine up to the phenylalanine, the CDR3 has a length of 17 residues. Only the CDR3 region is kept as DNA, spanning 51 bases read in frame from base 1. Via the germline V gene, CDR1 is SGHTA and CDR2 FQGTGA. The sequencing sample was made of peripheral blood. The receptor was derived from a young woman with acute or convalescent COVID-19. Rearrangement joined TRBV7-3 to TRBJ2-2; the D gene is perhaps TRBD2, on 7 matching bases. The CDR3 region reads CASSLVGGAWATGELFF. The nucleotide sequence reads as follows: TGTGCCAGCAGCTTGGTTGGGGGGGCGTGGGCCACCGGGGAGCTGTTTTTT.